A selection of T cell receptor beta chains follows, all from one sample in a study of blood T cell repertoires in COVID-19. The repertoire was sequenced with immunoSEQ multiplex PCR; TCRdb's copy has only in-frame clones and lacks some. This repertoire shows about 230,000 clones, about nine tenths found once; its top ten account for 2.5%. Sequenced input: PBMCs or T cells enriched from blood (not recorded which). The origin of the receptors is a woman aged 40-49 years with acute COVID-19. CDR3s include the opening cysteine and the closing phenylalanine or tryptophan. D genes are given only for firm matches. Rows give clone size only sometimes, using once, few, many, or a class for an expanded clone.

CSVTTQGANPAYGYTF,TGCAGCGTTACGACACAGGGGGCGAATCCCGCCTATGGCTACACCTTC,TRBJ1-2,TRBV29-1,TRBD1,.
CATSITGTGTEKLFF,TGTGCCACCAGCATTACCGGGACAGGGACCGAAAAACTGTTTTTT,TRBJ1-4,TRBV15,TRBD1,.
CASSALAGGTGETQYF,TGTGCCAGCAGCGCACTAGCGGGGGGCACCGGGGAGACCCAGTACTTC,TRBJ2-5,TRBV5-6,TRBD2,.
CASSAGQGYNEQFF,TGTGCCAGCAGCGCGGGACAGGGTTACAATGAGCAGTTCTTC,TRBJ2-1,TRBV5-5,TRBD1,.
CATSDSRETQYF,TGTGCCACCAGTGATTCCCGTGAGACCCAGTACTTC,TRBJ2-5,TRBV24-1,.,.
CASSLGIWREGLSFYEQFF,TGTGCCAGCAGCTTGGGGATATGGCGGGAGGGCCTTAGTTTCTATGAGCAGTTCTTC,TRBJ2-1,TRBV6-6,TRBD2,once
CASSRGLAGTYSDEQFF,TGCGCCAGCAGCAGGGGACTAGCGGGGACGTATTCGGATGAGCAGTTCTTC,TRBJ2-1,TRBV5-1,TRBD2,.
CAISATGTANTEAFF,TGTGCCATCAGTGCGACCGGGACAGCGAACACTGAAGCTTTCTTT,TRBJ1-1,TRBV10-3,TRBD1,.
CASSLGQYGYTF,TGCGCCAGCAGCCTGGGACAGTATGGCTACACCTTC,TRBJ1-2,TRBV5-1,TRBD1,.
CASSPNRGRSYGYTF,TGTGCCAGCAGCCCCAACAGGGGGCGAAGCTATGGCTACACCTTC,TRBJ1-2,TRBV3-1/TRBV3-2,TRBD1,.
CASGGGLYEKLFF,TGTGCCAGCGGGGGGGGGCTGTATGAAAAACTGTTTTTT,TRBJ1-4,TRBV12-3/TRBV12-4,.,.
CASSAGLAGAEDTQYF,TGTGCCAGCAGTGCTGGACTAGCGGGAGCGGAAGATACGCAGTATTTT,TRBJ2-3,TRBV28,TRBD2,.
CASSRTSGSSERAKNIQYF,TGTGCCAGCAGCCGGACTAGCGGGAGCTCCGAGAGGGCCAAAAACATTCAGTACTTC,TRBJ2-4,TRBV11-2,TRBD2,.
CASSSGQPNQPQHF,TGTGCCAGCAGCTCCGGACAACCCAATCAGCCCCAGCATTTT,TRBJ1-5,TRBV5-6,.,.
CASSRTGPPEAFF,TGTGCCAGTTCCCGGACAGGGCCCCCTGAAGCTTTCTTT,TRBJ1-1,TRBV7-9,TRBD1,.
CASSFTSGSYEQYF,TGCGCCAGCAGCTTCACTAGCGGCTCCTACGAGCAGTACTTC,TRBJ2-7,TRBV5-1,TRBD2,.
CASAGTGTSGGPQHF,TGTGCCAGCGCCGGGACAGGGACCTCGGGGGGGCCCCAGCATTTT,TRBJ1-5,TRBV2,TRBD1,.
CASSFLAGGTDTQYF,TGTGCCAGCAGCTTTTTAGCGGGAGGAACAGATACGCAGTATTTT,TRBJ2-3,TRBV11-2,TRBD2,.
CASSPLFSTDTQYF,TGTGCCAGCTCACCACTCTTCAGCACAGATACGCAGTATTTT,TRBJ2-3,TRBV18,.,.
CASGLWEGAGFGAKNIQYF,TGTGCCAGCGGCCTCTGGGAGGGAGCGGGGTTTGGGGCCAAAAACATTCAGTACTTC,TRBJ2-4,TRBV7-2,TRBD2,.
CATSDGTFGNTIYF,TGTGCCACCAGTGACGGGACATTTGGAAACACCATATATTTT,TRBJ1-3,TRBV24-1,.,.
CASSPEEDLYGYTF,TGTGCCAGCTCACCAGAGGAGGATCTCTATGGCTACACCTTC,TRBJ1-2,TRBV18,.,.
CATMGQTNYGYTF,TGTGCCACCATGGGACAGACTAACTATGGCTACACCTTC,TRBJ1-2,TRBV2,TRBD1,.
CASSEAAGAKNIQYF,TGTGCCAGCAGTGAGGCCGCCGGGGCCAAAAACATTCAGTACTTC,TRBJ2-4,TRBV25-1,.,.
CASSGQGYNEQFF,TGCGCCAGCAGTGGCCAGGGGTACAATGAGCAGTTCTTC,TRBJ2-1,TRBV10-2,.,.
CAISAGQGNYGYTF,TGTGCCATCAGCGCTGGACAGGGTAACTATGGCTACACCTTC,TRBJ1-2,TRBV10-3,TRBD1,.
CATSGGRGTYNEQFF,TGTGCCACCAGTGGGGGCAGAGGAACCTACAATGAGCAGTTCTTC,TRBJ2-1,TRBV24-1,.,.
CATSRRLAGGPQNIQYF,TGTGCCACCAGCAGGCGGTTAGCGGGAGGGCCACAGAACATTCAGTACTTC,TRBJ2-4,TRBV15,TRBD2,.
CASSSIWDRGNSPLHF,TGTGCCAGCTCATCAATATGGGACAGGGGCAATTCACCCCTCCACTTT,TRBJ1-6,TRBV18,TRBD1,.
CASNIGGQPQHF,TGTGCCAGTAACATCGGGGGGCAGCCCCAGCATTTT,TRBJ1-5,TRBV19,.,.
CASSGAGNTEAFF,TGCGCCAGCAGTGGGGCAGGGAACACTGAAGCTTTCTTT,TRBJ1-1,TRBV10-1,.,.
CASAENTGELFF,TGCGCCAGCGCAGAAAACACCGGGGAGCTGTTTTTT,TRBJ2-2,TRBV10-1,.,.
CAISEPAGGRAGYNEQFF,TGTGCCATCAGTGAGCCGGCGGGAGGGAGGGCCGGCTACAATGAGCAGTTCTTC,TRBJ2-1,TRBV10-3,TRBD2,.
CASSFLVGGLTGANVLTF,TGCGCCAGCAGCTTCCTGGTGGGGGGGCTAACTGGGGCCAACGTCCTGACTTTC,TRBJ2-6,TRBV5-1,.,.
CASSHDRGWDSPLHF,TGTGCCAGCAGCCACGACAGGGGGTGGGATTCACCCCTCCACTTT,TRBJ1-6,TRBV11-2,TRBD1,.
CASSLVGPAANEQFF,TGTGCCAGCAGCTTAGTCGGCCCTGCGGCCAATGAGCAGTTCTTC,TRBJ2-1,TRBV7-9,.,.
CASDRGNSPLHF,TGTGCCAGCGACAGGGGTAATTCACCCCTCCACTTT,TRBJ1-6,TRBV6-5,TRBD1,.
CASSLGNQGGEAFF,TGCGCCAGCAGCTTGGGGAACCAGGGGGGTGAAGCTTTCTTT,TRBJ1-1,TRBV5-1,TRBD1,.
CASSPQDRGDSPLHF,TGTGCCAGCAGTCCCCAGGACAGGGGAGATTCACCCCTCCACTTT,TRBJ1-6,TRBV6-2/TRBV6-3,TRBD1,.
CASSQPGQGLHGYTF,TGTGCCAGCAGCCAACCGGGACAGGGCCTCCATGGCTACACCTTC,TRBJ1-2,TRBV3-1/TRBV3-2,TRBD1,.
CASSQVTGASEAFF,TGTGCCAGCAGCCAGGTAACAGGGGCCTCTGAAGCTTTCTTT,TRBJ1-1,TRBV3-1/TRBV3-2,TRBD1,.
CASSQAGQNEKLFF,TGTGCCAGCAGCCAAGCTGGCCAGAATGAAAAACTGTTTTTT,TRBJ1-4,TRBV3-1/TRBV3-2,.,.